The 30 T cell receptor beta chains listed next were all sequenced from one sample in a study of vaccination and CD4 T cells after COVID-19. Treatment reported: approximately nine-day PBMC culture with coronavirus spike peptide pools or control peptides (ViraFEST assay). With the Oncomine TCR Beta short-read assay, DNA from cultured CD4+ T cells was sequenced. TCRdb independently ran MiXCR on the PCR reads; one entry per CDR3 protein. The sample carries some 20,000 distinct CDR3 sequences, around two fifths recorded once. The antigens of these receptors remain unknown. Sequences were obtained from CD4+ T cells from blood, cultured in vitro. The receptor source for this set is a human donor who had recovered from COVID-19.

This clonotype was picked up a small number of times. The rearrangement joins TRBV6-1 to TRBJ2-3, with TRBD1 matching over 8 bases. Germline-derived CDR1 and CDR2 are MNHNS and SASEGT. The CDR3 is 14 amino acids. Losses at the gene ends were 8 bases for V and 4 bases for J; bases not matched to a gene: 8. CDR3 protein: CASRLQGAADTQYF. As DNA, the CDR3 is TGTGCCAGCCGACTTCAGGGGGCGGCAGATACGCAGTATTTT.

The table lists this clonotype with a few counts. The J gene is TRBJ2-3, the V gene TRBV28, with 7 bases matching TRBD1. The CDR3 length is 14 residues. Germline values: CDR1 MDHEN, CDR2 SYDVKM. The V segment lost 4 bases and the J segment 5 bases; nucleotides outside the gene matches: 6. CDR3 bases: TGTGCCAGCAGTTCCACACGACAGGGAGATACGCAGTATTTT. Protein product: CASSSTRQGDTQYF.

This clonotype was counted only a few times. The V and J genes are TRBV6-1 and TRBJ1-5; D ambiguous. Germline CDR1 and CDR2: MNHNS and SASEGT. The CDR3 covers 11 residues. The ends were cut back, 1 base at V and 11 bases at J, with 6 bases in the middle. Here the CDR3 DNA reads TGTGCCAGCAGTGAAGGGTTGACCCAGCATTTT. It specifies CASSEGLTQHF.

V gene TRBV20-1 combines with J gene TRBJ2-1, with a tentative D call TRBD1 (6 bases). CDR3 length equals 13 residues. CDR1 is DFQATT and CDR2 is SNEGSKA in the germline V gene (reference sequence). Trimming took off 5 bases at V and 6 bases at J, with 14 bases between the two ends. The CDR3 coding sequence is TGCAGTGCTCTCAACAGGGTCGGCAATGAGCAGTTCTTC. Translation: CSALNRVGNEQFF.

This clonotype was seen more than once but under ten times. The chain combines TRBV20-1 with TRBJ2-5; tentative D call: TRBD2 (5 bases). Germline V gene sequence: CDR1 DFQATT, CDR2 SNEGSKA (reference sequence). This CDR3 region has 12 residues. Trimming cost V 6 bases and J 5 bases, with 13 bases left between them. In DNA form, the CDR3 reads TGCAGTGCCGCTCCGGAGCGGGAGACCCAGTACTTC. Protein product: CSAAPERETQYF.

This clonotype has a handful of counts. The chain combines TRBV24-1 with TRBJ2-5; the D gene is possibly TRBD2 (5 bases). This CDR3 comprises 15 residues. Germline V gene sequence: CDR1 KGHDR, CDR2 SFDVKD. V was pared by 3 bases and J by 5 bases, with 15 bases between. As DNA, the CDR3 is TGTGCCACCAGTGATCCCCTAGCCCTTAGGGAGACCCAGTACTTC. This sequence encodes CATSDPLALRETQYF.

V is TRBV20-1 and J is TRBJ1-3; tentative D call: TRBD1 (6 bases). The CDR3 covers 13 residues. Germline V gene lookup returns CDR1 DFQATT and CDR2 SNEGSKA (reference sequence). V lost 2 bases, J lost 7 bases, and 12 bases lay in between. DNA of the CDR3: TGCAGTGCTAGACCGGGAGGGGGGAACACCATATATTTT. Amino acids: CSARPGGGNTIYF.

Only a few counts were recorded for this clonotype. V gene TRBV19 combines with J gene TRBJ2-4; TRBD1 matches 8 bases. Trimming at V came to 2 bases and at J to 7 bases, leaving 7 bases not matched to a gene. The V gene's germline CDR1 is LNHDA and CDR2 SQIVND (reference sequence). CDR3 length: 15 residues. The CDR3 sequence: CASSIPLTGVNIQYF. CDR3 sequence (DNA): TGTGCCAGTAGTATACCTCTGACAGGGGTGAACATTCAGTACTTC. Drawing the rest from reference TRBV19 and TRBJ2-4, the complete variable domain is DGGITQSPKYLFRKEGQNVTLSCEQNLNHDAMYWYRQDPGQGLRLIYYSQIVNDFQKGDIAEGYSVSREKKESFPLTVTSAQKNPTAFYLCASSIPLTGVNIQYFGAGTRLSVL.

In nucleotides, the CDR3 is TGTGCCAGCAGAACAGGGGGCAACTATGGCTACACCTTC. It translates to CASRTGGNYGYTF. The chain joins TRBV6-1 to TRBJ1-2; 9 positions agree with TRBD1. Germline trimming cut 6 bases from V and 2 bases from J; bases unmatched to any gene: 1. Germline CDR1 and CDR2: MNHNS and SASEGT. The CDR3 runs 13 residues.

This clonotype was counted between two and nine times. This sequence joins TRBV5-4 and TRBJ2-3; 9 positions match TRBD2. This CDR3 comprises 15 residues. With 4 bases clipped from V and 3 bases from J, the junction kept 6 bases outside the gene matches. Germline V gene lookup returns CDR1 SGHNT and CDR2 YYREEE (reference sequence). The CDR3 bases are TGTGCCAGCAGCAATAGCGGGAGAGGAACAGATACGCAGTATTTT. Translation gives CASSNSGRGTDTQYF.

This clonotype was seen a handful of times. As DNA, the CDR3 is TGTGCCAGCAGTTTAGGGGGCGTCGACTATGGCTACACCTTC. It yields the protein CASSLGGVDYGYTF. The rearrangement joins TRBV28 to TRBJ1-2, with D possibly matching TRBD1 (6 bases). Germline assignment: CDR1 MDHEN and CDR2 SYDVKM. The V end lost 2 bases, the J end lost 3 bases, and 10 bases lay between the germline ends. The CDR3 runs 14 residues.

The V call is TRBV28, the J call TRBJ1-2; TRBD1 is a possible D gene (6 bases). Germline loops: CDR1 MDHEN, CDR2 SYDVKM. The CDR3 covers 15 residues. Trimming shortened V by 4 bases and J by 0 bases, and 12 bases separated the two germline ends. CDR3 sequence: CASSSLTGTNYGYTF. CDR3 sequence (DNA): TGTGCCAGCAGTTCTCTCACAGGGACTAACTATGGCTACACCTTC.

This clonotype was observed a few times. The chain uses TRBV20-1 and TRBJ2-7; possible D gene TRBD1, 5 bases. Germline V lookup: CDR1 DFQATT, CDR2 SNEGSKA (reference sequence). The CDR3 is 13 residues long. V lost 1 base and J 1 base, leaving 8 bases between the germline ends. The CDR3, as DNA: TGCAGTGCTAGAGGACAGCTTTCCTACGAGCAGTACTTC. Translated, it gives CSARGQLSYEQYF.

This chain joins TRBV2 and TRBJ2-4; D call uncertain. The CDR3 is 14 residues long. V was cut by 6 bases and J by 6 bases, with 15 bases left in between. Germline V lookup: CDR1 SNHLY, CDR2 FYNNEI. CDR3 sequence: CASSVDGSPNIQYF. CDR3 nucleotide sequence: TGTGCCAGCAGCGTAGACGGCAGTCCAAACATTCAGTACTTC.

The J gene is TRBJ2-7, the V gene TRBV28, with D unclear. Deletions cut 2 bases from V and 5 bases from J, with 4 bases between. The CDR3 is made up of 11 amino acids. CDR1 MDHEN and CDR2 SYDVKM come from the germline V gene. CDR3 loop: CASSLKDEQYF. CDR3 bases: TGTGCCAGCAGTTTAAAGGACGAGCAGTACTTC.

The chain recombines TRBV6-1 with TRBJ2-5; 7 bases line up with TRBD2. Unmatched junction bases numbered 10, after V lost 7 bases and J lost 5 bases. Per the germline V gene, CDR1 is MNHNS and CDR2 is SASEGT. The CDR3 length is 14 residues. For the CDR3, the DNA is TGTGCCAGCACCCCGATGGGAGGGGAGGAGACCCAGTACTTC. The encoded protein is CASTPMGGEETQYF.

The gene calls are TRBV5-1 and TRBJ2-3; TRBD2 matches at 7 bases. V dropped 6 bases and J dropped 3; count of bases not matched to a gene: 10. This CDR3 is built from 15 residues. CDR1 is SGHRS, CDR2 YFSETQ, per germline. CDR3 DNA sequence: TGCGCCAGCACCGGAGCGGGGAGGATGACAGATACGCAGTATTTT. Translating it yields CASTGAGRMTDTQYF. The variable domain in full, with the rest retrieved from reference TRBV5-1 and TRBJ2-3, is KAGVTQTPRYLIKTRGQQVTLSCSPISGHRSVSWYQQTPGQGLQFLFEYFSETQRNKGNFPGRFSGRQFSNSRSEMNVSTLELGDSALYLCASTGAGRMTDTQYFGPGTRLTVL.

This clonotype has a handful of counts. The chain couples TRBV7-2 to TRBJ2-6; 7 positions match TRBD2. The CDR3 runs 15 residues. V was pared by 8 bases and J by 1 base, with 5 bases of the junction left unmatched. Germline V lookup: CDR1 SGHTA, CDR2 FQGNSA. Here the CDR3 DNA reads TGTGCCAGCGTGGGGGGGTGGTCTGGGGCCAACGTCCTGACTTTC. This encodes CASVGGWSGANVLTF.

A few counts support this clonotype. V gene TRBV2 combines with J gene TRBJ2-3, with TRBD2 identical over 7 bases. The CDR3 extends over 14 amino acids. Germline trimming cut 1 base from V and 3 bases from J; bases unmatched to any gene: 1. CDR1 is SNHLY and CDR2 is FYNNEI in the germline V gene. The CDR3 nucleotides are TGTGCCAGCAGTGAAGGCGGGGGTACAGATACGCAGTATTTT. Protein: CASSEGGGTDTQYF.

The chain combines TRBV7-9 with TRBJ2-2; maybe TRBD1 (5 bases). The V gene lost 5 bases and the J gene lost 4 bases, with 14 bases spanning the gap. CDR1 SEHNR and CDR2 FQNEAQ come from the germline V gene (reference sequence). This CDR3 region has 15 residues. Here the CDR3 reads CASSPSRVTTGELFF. CDR3 sequence (DNA): TGTGCCAGCAGCCCAAGCAGGGTAACCACCGGGGAGCTGTTTTTT.

This chain links TRBV15 with TRBJ2-2; 11 bases align to TRBD2. Germline CDR1 reads LNHNV; CDR2 reads YYDKDF (reference sequence). J gave up 7 bases and V 2 bases, and 6 bases lay outside the gene matches. The CDR3 sequence is 16 residues long. The CDR3 bases are TGTGCCACCAGCAGACCCGGGACTAGCGGAATCGGGGAGCTGTTTTTT. This codes for CATSRPGTSGIGELFF.

The chain recombines TRBV6-1 with TRBJ1-1; D is uncertain. Trimming took off 8 bases at V and 5 bases at J, with 21 bases between the two ends. The CDR3 loop spans 15 amino acids. CDR1 is MNHNS and CDR2 is SASEGT in the germline V gene. The CDR3: CASQSLVNGVTEAFF. CDR3 coding DNA: TGTGCCAGCCAGTCTTTGGTAAACGGAGTGACTGAAGCTTTCTTT.

This clonotype has more than one count but fewer than ten. V is TRBV6-2 or TRBV6-3 and J is TRBJ2-7; 8 bases fit TRBD2. Germline CDR1 is MNHEY and CDR2 is SVGEGT. This CDR3 is 14 amino acids long. The ends lost 8 bases at V and 0 bases at J; junction bases unmatched: 6. The CDR3 reads CASWTSNNSYEQYF. CDR3 DNA sequence: TGTGCCAGCTGGACTAGCAATAACTCCTACGAGCAGTACTTC.

V is TRBV5-4 and J is TRBJ2-6, with D unresolved. The ends were cut back, 4 bases at V and 0 bases at J, with 17 bases in the middle. Germline V lookup: CDR1 SGHNT, CDR2 YYREEE (reference sequence). CDR3 length: 18 amino acids. The CDR3: CASSPEPDLISGANVLTF. CDR3 DNA sequence: TGTGCCAGCAGCCCCGAACCGGACCTCATCTCTGGGGCCAACGTCCTGACTTTC.

This clonotype was picked up a small number of times. This rearrangement joins TRBV19 to TRBJ1-2, with TRBD1 identical over 8 bases. Germline trimming cut 3 bases from V and 7 bases from J; bases unmatched to any gene: 10. Germline loops: CDR1 LNHDA, CDR2 SQIVND (reference sequence). This CDR3 contains 15 residues. CDR3 sequence: CASSISDRAGIGYTF. Here the CDR3 DNA reads TGTGCCAGTAGTATCTCGGACAGGGCCGGTATTGGCTACACCTTC. Looking up the rest from reference TRBV19 and TRBJ1-2 gives the full variable domain: DGGITQSPKYLFRKEGQNVTLSCEQNLNHDAMYWYRQDPGQGLRLIYYSQIVNDFQKGDIAEGYSVSREKKESFPLTVTSAQKNPTAFYLCASSISDRAGIGYTFGSGTRLTVV.

The chain has TRBV7-2 and TRBJ2-3; D is undetermined. Per the germline V gene, CDR1 is SGHTA and CDR2 is FQGNSA. Trimming left V 4 bases short and J 0 bases short, with 14 bases between. CDR3 size: 16 residues. The CDR3 spells CASSSNPRWSTDTQYF. In DNA, the CDR3 is TGTGCCAGCAGCTCAAACCCCCGATGGAGCACAGATACGCAGTATTTT.

This chain links TRBV20-1 with TRBJ2-4, with 7 bases lining up with TRBD2. V shed 5 bases, J shed 8 bases, and the junction held 6 bases outside the gene matches. Germline CDR1 is DFQATT and CDR2 is SNEGSKA (reference sequence). The CDR3 is made up of 12 amino acids. CDR3 in DNA: TGCAGTGCTGTGGCAGGGAGGGACATTCAGTACTTC. Amino acid sequence: CSAVAGRDIQYF.

This clonotype has only a few counts. V and J are TRBV7-6 and TRBJ2-1; D unclear. Germline lookup yields CDR1 SGHVS and CDR2 FNYEAQ. V lost 10 bases and J lost 9, with 22 bases in between. The CDR3 runs to 14 residues. CDR3: CATSPGRTGGEQFF. CDR3 in DNA: TGTGCCACCTCCCCCGGGCGAACTGGCGGTGAGCAGTTCTTC. Variable domain in full (rest from reference TRBV7-6 and TRBJ2-1): GAGVSQSPRYKVTKRGQDVALRCDPISGHVSLYWYRQALGQGPEFLTYFNYEAQQDKSGLPNDRFSAERPEGSISTLTIQRTEQRDSAMYRCATSPGRTGGEQFFGPGTRLTVL.

The rearrangement links TRBV20-1 to TRBJ2-1; perhaps TRBD1 as D (6 bases). The CDR3 length is 16 residues. The germline V and J ends were trimmed by 4 bases and 4 bases, with 20 bases remaining between them. In germline, CDR1 is DFQATT, CDR2 SNEGSKA (reference sequence). CDR3 loop: CSANPGGGHLYNEQFF. The CDR3 bases are TGCAGTGCTAACCCTGGTGGGGGCCATTTATACAATGAGCAGTTCTTC.

The chain carries TRBV18 and TRBJ2-1, with no clear D. The length of the CDR3 is 16 residues. The V and J ends lost 0 bases and 6 bases respectively, with 15 bases between them. Germline-derived CDR1 and CDR2 are KGHSH and LQKENI. The CDR3 DNA is TGTGCCAGCTCACCACCGAGTAGTTTAGTAGGCAATGAGCAGTTCTTC. Translation: CASSPPSSLVGNEQFF.